The 16 T cell receptor beta chains in this list originate from one sample, sequenced in a study of OX40 agonist ivuxolimab in advanced cancers. Some clones are missing from TCRdb's copy, which holds only in-frame ones; the method was immunoSEQ multiplex PCR. The sample consists of some 87,000 clones, around 91% of them appearing once. Sequences were derived from CD4+ or CD8+ T cells sorted from blood, sampled in a trial of the OX40 agonist ivuxolimab. These receptors came from an adult with an advanced solid tumor such as melanoma, head and neck, liver or kidney cancer.

V usage is TRBV25-1 and J usage is TRBJ2-5; a weak D match, TRBD2 (6 bases). The V and J ends lost 1 base and 1 base respectively, with 10 bases between them. The germline gives CDR1 MGHDK, CDR2 SYGVNS. This CDR3 is 15 amino acids long. The DNA of the CDR3 is TGTGCCAGCAGTGAATCGGGAGCGGCCCAAGAGACCCAGTACTTC. Translation gives CASSESGAAQETQYF.

This chain joins TRBV2 and TRBJ2-3; a weak D match, TRBD2 (5 bases). The CDR3 sequence is 13 residues long. Germline-derived CDR1 and CDR2 are SNHLY and FYNNEI. V lost 6 bases to trimming and J lost 0 bases, with 7 bases between them. CDR3 in amino acids: CASRERSTDTQYF. CDR3 bases: TGTGCCAGCAGGGAGCGGAGCACAGATACGCAGTATTTT.

Points on this clone: Other DNA variants within this sample encode the same CDR3. The rearrangement links TRBV7-9 to TRBJ2-5; perhaps TRBD2 as D (6 bases). V was pared by 3 bases and J by 3 bases, with 11 bases between. The CDR3 extends over 14 amino acids. Germline V gene sequence: CDR1 SEHNR, CDR2 FQNEAQ (reference sequence). For the CDR3, the DNA is TGTGCCAGCAGCTTGGGGACGGGGGAAGAGACCCAGTACTTC. This translates into CASSLGTGEETQYF.

The rearrangement links TRBV28 to TRBJ2-7, with 10 bases that match TRBD2. CDR3 size: 14 residues. Unmatched junction bases numbered 3, after V lost 5 bases and J lost 2 bases. The germline V gene has CDR1 MDHEN and CDR2 SYDVKM. CDR3 region: CASSMGLATYEQYF. Written as DNA, the CDR3 is TGTGCCAGCAGTATGGGACTAGCGACCTACGAGCAGTACTTC.

The chain uses TRBV19 and TRBJ1-5; D possibly corresponds to TRBD1 (6 bases). Between the trimmed V and J ends, which lost 3 bases and 9 bases, there was a span of 12 bases. CDR1 is LNHDA, CDR2 SQIVND, per germline (reference sequence). The CDR3 runs to 13 residues. The CDR3 DNA follows: TGTGCCAGTAGTATGGGCGGGGGCCGGCCCCAGCATTTT. Translated: CASSMGGGRPQHF.

V is TRBV29-1 and J is TRBJ2-1; the D gene could be TRBD1 or TRBD2 (5 bases each). Per the germline V gene, CDR1 is SQVTM and CDR2 is ANQGSEA. V lost 3 bases and J 7 bases, leaving 13 bases between the germline ends. The CDR3 runs 13 residues. For the CDR3, the DNA is TGCAGCGTTGAGGTGGGACCAGTAAATGAGCAGTTCTTC. Translated: CSVEVGPVNEQFF.

The chain recombines TRBV23-1 with TRBJ2-7; tentatively, D is TRBD2 (5 bases). TRBV23-1 falls under the ORF class, with uncertain function. This CDR3 region has 15 residues. Trimming removed 7 bases at V and 0 bases at J, with 16 bases between. The CDR3 DNA follows: TGCGCCAGCATCCATGGATCGGGGAGCTCCTACGAGCAGTACTTC. Translated: CASIHGSGSSYEQYF.

This sequence joins TRBV5-1 and TRBJ2-3; 8 bases line up with TRBD2. CDR3 length: 16 residues. V shed 3 bases, J shed 2 bases, and the junction held 8 bases outside the gene matches. The V gene's germline CDR1 is SGHRS and CDR2 YFSETQ. CDR3 loop: CASSWLAGGSTDTQYF. The CDR3 DNA is TGCGCCAGCAGCTGGCTAGCGGGTGGATCCACAGATACGCAGTATTTT.

V is TRBV21-1 and J is TRBJ2-1; the table's D call of TRBD1 was not tested on the DNA. TRBV21-1 is a pseudogene locus. The CDR3 spans 17 residues. CDR3 protein: CASSSVGLTGGFHEQFF. The CDR3 DNA is TGTGCCAGCAGTAGCGTTGGATTGACAGGGGGGTTTCATGAGCAGTTCTTC.

The chain carries TRBV18 and TRBJ2-7, with TRBD2 identical over 9 bases. CDR3 length equals 17 residues. V lost 3 bases to trimming and J lost 3 bases; unmatched junction nucleotides: 12. The germline V gene encodes CDR1 KGHSH and CDR2 LQKENI. The CDR3 DNA sequence: TGTGCCAGCTCACCTCTCCCCGCGGCGCGGGAGGGCTACGAGCAGTACTTC. This translates into CASSPLPAAREGYEQYF. The full variable domain, in which reference TRBV18 and TRBJ2-7 provide the parts outside the CDR3, is NAGVMQNPRHLVRRRGQEARLRCSPMKGHSHVYWYRQLPEEGLKFMVYLQKENIIDESGMPKERFSAEFPKEGPSILRIQQVVRGDSAAYFCASSPLPAAREGYEQYFGPGTRLTVT.

The J gene is TRBJ2-5, the V gene TRBV29-1, with D possibly TRBD2 on 7 matching bases. Germline assignment: CDR1 SQVTM and CDR2 ANQGSEA. This CDR3 is built from 13 residues. V shed 3 bases and J shed 5 bases, with 13 bases lying between them. CDR3 sequence reads: CSVDRGAEETQYF. The DNA for the CDR3 is TGCAGCGTTGATCGGGGGGCGGAGGAGACCCAGTACTTC.

The count of this clone is one. V is TRBV29-1 and J is TRBJ2-1; 7 positions match TRBD1. V lost 1 base and J lost 5; bases outside the gene matches: 5. From germline, CDR1 is SQVTM and CDR2 ANQGSEA. The CDR3 consists of 14 residues. The CDR3, as DNA: TGCAGCGTTGAAGCGAGGACAGGTAACAATGAGCAGTTCTTC. Translated, it gives CSVEARTGNNEQFF.

The CDR3 coding sequence is TGTGCCAGCAGTTACTCGGGGCAGATCGGCGAGCAGTACTTC. It encodes CASSYSGQIGEQYF. The chain uses TRBV6-6 and TRBJ2-7, with D possibly TRBD1 on 5 matching bases. Deletions cut 0 bases from V and 6 bases from J, with 12 bases between. Germline CDR1 MNHNY, CDR2 SVGAGI (reference sequence). This CDR3 spans 14 amino acids.

The chain carries TRBV27 and TRBJ2-5, with D possibly being TRBD2 (5 bases). CDR1 and CDR2 from the germline V gene are MNHEY and SMNVEV (reference sequence). V lost 2 bases and J 1 base, leaving 14 bases between the germline ends. CDR3 length equals 16 residues. CDR3 sequence reads: CASSLRFSSGQETQYF. The CDR3 region has the DNA TGTGCCAGCAGTTTACGTTTCTCCAGCGGCCAAGAGACCCAGTACTTC.

The chain is built from TRBV7-2 and TRBJ1-1; tentative D call: TRBD1 (6 bases). The CDR3 length is 15 residues. V dropped 6 bases and J dropped 4 bases, with 18 bases sitting between them. Per germline, CDR1 SGHTA and CDR2 FQGNSA. CDR3 residues: CASSTQGGVATEAFF. In nucleotides, the CDR3 is TGTGCCAGCAGTACACAGGGTGGTGTCGCCACTGAAGCTTTCTTT.

The chain joins TRBV7-2 to TRBJ2-1; D is possibly TRBD2 (6 bases). Germline CDR1 is SGHTA and CDR2 is FQGNSA. The CDR3 loop spans 16 amino acids. V was clipped by 0 bases and J by 7 bases, with 16 bases between them. The DNA of the CDR3 is TGTGCCAGCAGCTTAGCGGGCGGGAAGGTGGTAAATGAGCAGTTCTTC. Amino acids: CASSLAGGKVVNEQFF. Using reference TRBV7-2 and TRBJ2-1 for the parts outside the CDR3, the full variable domain is GAGVSQSPSNKVTEKGKDVELRCDPISGHTALYWYRQSLGQGLEFLIYFQGNSAPDKSGLPSDRFSAERTGGSVSTLTIQRTQQEDSAVYLCASSLAGGKVVNEQFFGPGTRLTVL.